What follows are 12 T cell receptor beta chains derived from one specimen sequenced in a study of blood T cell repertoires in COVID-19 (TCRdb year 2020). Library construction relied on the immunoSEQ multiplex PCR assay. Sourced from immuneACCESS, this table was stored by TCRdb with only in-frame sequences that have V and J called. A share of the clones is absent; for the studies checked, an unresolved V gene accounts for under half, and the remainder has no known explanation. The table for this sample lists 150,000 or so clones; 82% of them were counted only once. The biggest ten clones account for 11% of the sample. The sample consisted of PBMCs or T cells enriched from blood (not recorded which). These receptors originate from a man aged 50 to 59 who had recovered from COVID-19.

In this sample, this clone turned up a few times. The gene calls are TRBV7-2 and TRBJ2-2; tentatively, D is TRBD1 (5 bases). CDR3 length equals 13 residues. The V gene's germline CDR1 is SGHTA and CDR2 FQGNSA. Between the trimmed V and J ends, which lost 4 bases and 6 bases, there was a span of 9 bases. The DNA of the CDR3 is TGTGCCAGCAGCTCCAGGGTATCCGGGGAGCTGTTTTTT. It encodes CASSSRVSGELFF.

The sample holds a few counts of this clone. The chain's CDR3 is CASGQGAGSPLHF. CDR3 in DNA: TGTGCCAGCGGACAGGGGGCCGGTTCACCCCTCCACTTT. The rearrangement uses TRBV9 and TRBJ1-6; 11 bases are shared with TRBD1. The CDR3 loop spans 13 amino acids. V trimming: 7 bases; J trimming: 9 bases; junction bases outside the gene matches: 3. Germline V gene data show CDR1 as SGDLS and CDR2 as YYNGEE.

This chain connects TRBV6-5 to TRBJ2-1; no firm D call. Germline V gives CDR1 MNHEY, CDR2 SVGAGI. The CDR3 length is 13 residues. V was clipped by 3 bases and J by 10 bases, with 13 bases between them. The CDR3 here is CASSYRLVEEQFF. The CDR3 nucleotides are TGTGCCAGCAGTTATAGGCTAGTGGAGGAGCAGTTCTTC.

CDR3 sequence: CASSPWTSGRRTVDEQFF. The CDR3 bases are TGTGCCAGCAGCCCTTGGACTAGCGGGAGACGGACGGTGGATGAGCAGTTCTTC. The genes are TRBV4-2 and TRBJ2-1, with 13 bases fitting TRBD2. Germline values: CDR1 LGHNA, CDR2 YNFKEQ. Unmatched junction bases numbered 14, after V lost 4 bases and J lost 8 bases. The CDR3 sequence is 18 residues long.

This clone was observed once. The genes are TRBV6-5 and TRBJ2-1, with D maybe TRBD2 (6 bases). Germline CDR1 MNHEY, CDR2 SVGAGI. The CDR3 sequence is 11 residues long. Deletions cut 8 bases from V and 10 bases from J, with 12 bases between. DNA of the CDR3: TGTGCCAGCCGGGGGAATTCCGAGCAGTTCTTC. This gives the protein CASRGNSEQFF.

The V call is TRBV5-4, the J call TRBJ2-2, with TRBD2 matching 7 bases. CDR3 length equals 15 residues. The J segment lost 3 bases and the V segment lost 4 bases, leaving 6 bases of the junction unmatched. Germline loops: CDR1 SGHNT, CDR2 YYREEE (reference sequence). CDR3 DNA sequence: TGTGCCAGCAGCCCAATGGGGGGGGACACCGGGGAGCTGTTTTTT. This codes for CASSPMGGDTGELFF.

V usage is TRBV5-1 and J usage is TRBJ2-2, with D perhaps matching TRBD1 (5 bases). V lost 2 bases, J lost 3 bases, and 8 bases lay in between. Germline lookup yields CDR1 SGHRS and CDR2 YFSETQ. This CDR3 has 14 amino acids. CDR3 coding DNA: TGCGCCAGCAGCTTCAGGGTAGACACCGGGGAGCTGTTTTTT. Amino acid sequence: CASSFRVDTGELFF.

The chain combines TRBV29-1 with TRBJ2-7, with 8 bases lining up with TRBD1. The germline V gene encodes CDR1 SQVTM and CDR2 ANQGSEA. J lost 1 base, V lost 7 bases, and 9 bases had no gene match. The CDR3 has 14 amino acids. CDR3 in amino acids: CSAARQGPSYEQYF. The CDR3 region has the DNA TGCAGCGCGGCCAGACAGGGGCCTTCCTACGAGCAGTACTTC.

CDR3 residues: CASIPAGGPGETQYF. CDR3 nucleotide sequence: TGTGCCAGCATTCCAGCGGGAGGGCCAGGGGAGACCCAGTACTTC. The chain carries TRBV6-5 and TRBJ2-5; TRBD2 matches 10 bases. J was trimmed by 5 bases and V by 7 bases; bases with no gene match: 10. Looked up from germline, CDR1 is MNHEY and CDR2 is SVGAGI. The CDR3 extends over 15 amino acids.

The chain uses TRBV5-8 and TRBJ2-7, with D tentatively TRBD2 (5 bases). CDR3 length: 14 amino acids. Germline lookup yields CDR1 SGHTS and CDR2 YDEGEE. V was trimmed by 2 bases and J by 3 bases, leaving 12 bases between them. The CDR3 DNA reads TGTGCCAGCAGCTTAAGCGAGCGGCGCTACGAGCAGTACTTC. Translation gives CASSLSERRYEQYF. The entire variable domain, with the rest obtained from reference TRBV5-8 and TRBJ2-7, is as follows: EAGVTQSPTHLIKTRGQQATLRCSPISGHTSVYWYQQALGLGLQFLLWYDEGEERNRGNFPPRFSGRQFPNYSSELNVNALELEDSALYLCASSLSERRYEQYFGPGTRLTVT.

The CDR3 here is CASSQDRVSTDTQYF. The CDR3 DNA reads as TGCGCCAGCAGCCAAGACAGGGTTAGCACAGATACGCAGTATTTT. The chain carries TRBV4-1 and TRBJ2-3; tentatively, D is TRBD1 (5 bases). V gave up 0 bases and J gave up 0 bases, with 7 bases separating them. Germline CDR1 reads MGHRA; CDR2 reads YSYEKL. This CDR3 region has 15 residues.

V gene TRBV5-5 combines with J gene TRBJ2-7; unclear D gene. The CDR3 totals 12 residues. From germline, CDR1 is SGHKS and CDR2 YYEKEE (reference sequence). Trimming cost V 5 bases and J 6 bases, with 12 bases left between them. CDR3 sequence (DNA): TGTGCCAGCAGTCCTCTAGTGGGCGAGCAGTACTTC. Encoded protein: CASSPLVGEQYF.